The 3 T cell receptor beta chains in this list originate from one sample, sequenced in a study of blood T cell repertoires in COVID-19. Data came from immunoSEQ multiplex PCR; TCRdb stores just in-frame clones and leaves some out. Of 200,000 to 250,000 clones in the sample, 80% to 90% were seen once. Sequenced sample: peripheral blood. The receptors come from a woman aged 40 to 49 who had recovered from COVID-19.

The chain is built from TRBV2 and TRBJ1-5, with TRBD1 matching over 9 bases. With V trimmed by 7 bases and J by 5 bases, 15 bases remained unmatched. The CDR3 is made up of 17 amino acids. Germline V gene sequence: CDR1 SNHLY, CDR2 FYNNEI. The DNA for the CDR3 is TGTGCCAGCACTATTGGGACAGGGTACCCTGTGGATCAGCCCCAGCATTTT. Translated: CASTIGTGYPVDQPQHF. Full variable domain (remainder filled in from reference TRBV2 and TRBJ1-5): EPEVTQTPSHQVTQMGQEVILRCVPISNHLYFYWYRQILGQKVEFLVSFYNNEISEKSEIFDDQFSVERPDGSNFTLKIRSTKLEDSAMYFCASTIGTGYPVDQPQHFGDGTRLSIL.

The chain links TRBV24-1 to TRBJ2-3, with TRBD2 identical over 9 bases. The CDR3 is 19 amino acids. Trimming at V came to 1 base and at J to 7 bases, leaving 17 bases not matched to a gene. Germline CDR1 and CDR2: KGHDR and SFDVKD. Here the CDR3 DNA reads TGTGCCACCAGTGATTTTAAAGCTGACCGCGGGGGGGCTTTACATACGCAGTATTTT. Translating gives CATSDFKADRGGALHTQYF.

The rearrangement joins TRBV19 to TRBJ2-7, with a weak D call TRBD1 (6 bases). The CDR3 length is 16 residues. Germline V gene sequence: CDR1 LNHDA, CDR2 SQIVND (reference sequence). Trimming shortened V by 8 bases and J by 2 bases, and 22 bases separated the two germline ends. CDR3 sequence reads: CASSSGDKQAAYEQYF. The DNA for the CDR3 is TGTGCCAGTTCATCTGGGGACAAACAAGCTGCCTACGAGCAGTACTTC.